This entry describes one T cell receptor beta chain. No antigen is known for it. Within one base of it there is no much larger clone, and no base qualities were kept. This sample was included in a study of blood T cell repertoires in COVID-19 (dated by TCRdb to 2020 to 2021). Regarding the study in general: The collaborator samples originated in the United States, Italy and Spain and spanned the acute and convalescent phases of COVID-19. The prospective study material was composed of cDNA or gDNA derived from T cells, B-cell-depleted T cells, or PBMCs. The sample metadata nearly always contained a de-identified subject ID, COVID-19 status, age in years and sex. The samples were drawn from the first 160 participants of the ongoing ImmuneRACE study and from over a thousand subjects provided by 6 global collaborators. Where available, HLA class I and class II types were obtained from metadata supplied by the sample provider rather than from assay-based typing. The dataset comprised deeply sampled blood TCRbeta repertoires from subjects exposed to, actively infected with, or recovered from COVID-19. A freely available public database, intended as a resource for researchers studying the immune response to SARS-CoV-2, is where the repertoires were released. Results the study describes overall, beyond this receptor: The amount of clinical and demographic metadata varied by source and participant and was provided uncurated.

The immunoSEQ Assay, a bias-controlled multiplex PCR, was used to amplify TCRbeta CDR3 regions from genomic DNA. The authors' analysis ran thus. Within the assay, amplification of reference gene primers was used to estimate how many nucleated cells each sample contained. To quantify the absolute abundance of each unique TCRbeta CDR3 rearrangement, sequence reads were collapsed and filtered. For each sample, productive Simpson clonality was calculated as the square root of Simpson's diversity index across productive rearrangements. As stored in TCRdb, this immuneACCESS dataset retains in-frame rearrangements with V and J assigned. A fraction of the clones does not appear; measured against another copy, unresolved V genes explain less than half of the discrepancy, and the remainder lacks a known reason. The V and J calls and the clone size are those of that table, but D and trimming were determined from the DNA. The sample table contains around 92,000 clones; only one count was recorded for around 86% of them. The ten most abundant clones make up 25% of the sample.

The collaborating institutions used their own protocols to collect whole blood in K2EDTA tubes. For TCRbeta analysis, collaborator samples were shipped as frozen whole blood, as isolated PBMCs, or as DNA extracted from either sample type. This TCR came from a human donor in a cohort sampled during active COVID-19. The sequencing sample was made of peripheral blood.

The nucleotides are TGTGCCAGCAGCCCTAGCGGGAGTGATACGCAGTATTTT. Its coded protein is CASSPSGSDTQYF. The chain is made from TRBV7-2 and TRBJ2-3; 10 central bases correspond to TRBD2. Including cysteine and phenylalanine, the CDR3 has 13 amino acids. The entry retains the CDR3 DNA only, 39 bases that are in frame from base 1. Relative to germline, V is missing 5 bases and J is missing 6 bases, with 2 bases of the junction outside any gene match. The germline V gene provides CDR1 SGHTA and CDR2 FQGNSA. Reference TRBV7-2 and TRBJ2-3 genes cover what lies past the CDR3, so the full variable domain is GAGVSQSPSNKVTEKGKDVELRCDPISGHTALYWYRQSLGQGLEFLIYFQGNSAPDKSGLPSDRFSAERTGGSVSTLTIQRTQQEDSAVYLCASSPSGSDTQYFGPGTRLTVL.